This T cell receptor beta chain was observed in a study of T cell repertoires in aging, cancer and after chemotherapy. On the study more broadly: Donor ages fell into six groups from 30 or younger up to 70 or older. Study-wide results and caveats: Immunological memory after chemotherapy cannot be judged from the repertoire data.

V dropped 2 bases and J dropped 0 bases, with 7 bases sitting between them. The CDR3 contains 14 residues. Peripheral blood genomic DNA, not sorted cells or RNA, was the template. Sample share makes this clonotype medium-sized. Its antigen is still unknown. Rearranged V-D-J TRB sequences were amplified with a mixed TRB-A/B primer pool. TCRdb redid the calling of the multiplex PCR reads with MiXCR, one entry per CDR3 protein. Among 900 to 1,300 distinct CDR3 sequences listed, around 28% were seen once. The sequence was obtained from a human donor with a blood cancer. The specimen was blood. V gene TRBV12-3 or TRBV12-4 combines with J gene TRBJ1-2; no definite D call. This CDR3 is CASSLFTANYGYTF. The CDR3, as DNA: TGTGCCAGCAGTTTATTCACCGCTAACTATGGCTACACCTTC.